The 9 T cell receptor beta chains given below trace back to one sample, sequenced in a study of cytomegalovirus exposure and HLA in healthy donors. Use of 60 Vbeta and 13 Jbeta primers characterized the PCR. The table came from immunoSEQ multiplex PCR; TCRdb's copy has only in-frame clones and leaves some out. This table holds some 140,000 clones, 72% found once. Source material: PBMCs. These TCRs come from a man between 50 and 59 years old in good health and CMV-seropositive.

Ten or more counts support this clone. This chain joins TRBV5-6 and TRBJ2-2; D remains ambiguous. Between the trimmed V and J ends, which lost 2 bases and 4 bases, there was a span of 12 bases. This CDR3 has 15 amino acids. Germline V lookup: CDR1 SGHDT, CDR2 YYEEEE. The CDR3 loop is CASSFGSGTTGELFF. CDR3 DNA: TGTGCCAGCAGCTTTGGCAGTGGCACCACCGGGGAGCTGTTTTTT.

This clone was detected only a few times. The V call is TRBV19, the J call TRBJ2-3; 9 bases align to TRBD2. The germline CDR1 and CDR2 sequences are LNHDA and SQIVND (reference sequence). CDR3 size: 17 residues. V gave up 4 bases and J gave up 0 bases; unmatched junction bases: 8. The CDR3 sequence is CASSTLAGRSSTDTQYF. CDR3 DNA sequence: TGTGCCAGTAGTACCCTAGCGGGACGATCTAGCACAGATACGCAGTATTTT.

Notes on this clone: At one boundary the junction diverges from the germline segment, which might be a read error. V is TRBV11-2 and J is TRBJ2-5; 11 bases map to TRBD2. The germline gives CDR1 SGHAT, CDR2 FQNNGV. This CDR3 region has 16 residues. CDR3 nucleotide sequence: TGTGCCAGCAGCTGGACTAGCGGGTTGCCTCAAGAGGCCCAGTACTTC. Amino acid sequence: CASSWTSGLPQEAQYF.

J is TRBJ1-5 and V is TRBV27; 7 nucleotides line up with TRBD1. Germline CDR1 is MNHEY and CDR2 is SMNVEV (reference sequence). V shed 6 bases, J shed 3 bases, and the junction held 8 bases outside the gene matches. The CDR3 contains 15 residues. The CDR3 region is CASSPGQRNNQPQHF. CDR3 coding DNA: TGTGCCAGCAGCCCGGGACAGAGGAACAATCAGCCCCAGCATTTT.

This clone has a handful of counts. V is TRBV28 and J is TRBJ2-5; unclear D gene. V dropped 7 bases and J dropped 9 bases, with 18 bases sitting between them. CDR3 size: 13 residues. CDR1 is MDHEN, CDR2 SYDVKM, per germline. CDR3 bases: TGTGCCAGCAATCTCCGGCAGGCCCGCGCCCAGTACTTC. Protein product: CASNLRQARAQYF.

J is TRBJ2-4 and V is TRBV4-3; 7 bases map to TRBD1. Unmatched junction bases numbered 5, after V lost 0 bases and J lost 6 bases. Germline assignment: CDR1 LGHNA and CDR2 YSLEER. The CDR3 is made up of 15 amino acids. CDR3 nucleotides: TGCGCCAGCAGCCAAGAGGTACAGGGGTTAAACATTCAGTACTTC. Its protein is CASSQEVQGLNIQYF.

The chain links TRBV7-2 to TRBJ1-1, with a weak D call TRBD1 (5 bases). Germline-derived CDR1 and CDR2 are SGHTA and FQGNSA. The V and J ends lost 3 bases and 4 bases respectively, with 9 bases between them. This CDR3 spans 13 amino acids. The CDR3 spells CASSFSGITEAFF. The CDR3 nucleotides are TGTGCCAGCAGCTTTTCAGGGATCACTGAAGCTTTCTTT.

The V and J genes are TRBV2 and TRBJ2-7; D is perhaps TRBD2 (5 bases). The CDR3 has 13 residues. V was pared by 7 bases and J by 7 bases, with 17 bases between. In germline, CDR1 is SNHLY, CDR2 FYNNEI. The CDR3 region has the DNA TGTGCCAGCAATGCGGACTCGCTTCTGGAGCAGTACTTC. Protein sequence: CASNADSLLEQYF.

This chain uses TRBV5-6 with TRBJ2-3; 7 nucleotides match TRBD2. The V segment lost 5 bases and the J segment 2 bases; nucleotides outside the gene matches: 8. The CDR3 has 15 amino acids. Germline V gives CDR1 SGHDT, CDR2 YYEEEE. In DNA, the CDR3 is TGTGCCAGCAGACTGTCGGGGGGTCACACAGATACGCAGTATTTT. It codes for CASRLSGGHTDTQYF.